Presented here are 9 T cell receptor beta chains from one specimen sequenced in a study of blood T cell repertoires in COVID-19 (dated by TCRdb to between 2020 and 2021). Receptor amplification or capture employed the immunoSEQ multiplex PCR assay. Here the immuneACCESS table is served through TCRdb, limited to in-frame sequences with V and J called. Missing clones are a known gap in these copies; in checked studies unresolved V genes cover under half, and the rest lacks a known reason. The table for this sample lists roughly 200,000 clones; roughly 85% of them were counted only once. The leading ten clones occupy 7.5% to 9.5% of the sample. Sequencing was carried out using peripheral blood. The receptors shown here come from a woman aged 60-75 years with acute or convalescent COVID-19.

This chain's CDR3 is CATTGLAGVVGQFF. CDR3 DNA sequence: TGTGCCACCACAGGGCTAGCGGGAGTTGTTGGGCAGTTCTTC. V gene TRBV28 combines with J gene TRBJ2-1; 10 bases match TRBD2. The V gene end was trimmed by 10 bases and the J gene end by 12 bases; junction bases not matched to a gene: 15. Germline V gene lookup returns CDR1 MDHEN and CDR2 SYDVKM. The CDR3 has 14 residues.

The chain carries TRBV12-3 or TRBV12-4 and TRBJ1-2; 8 positions agree with TRBD1. V shed 6 bases, J shed 3 bases, and the junction held 3 bases outside the gene matches. This CDR3 is built from 13 residues. The DNA for the CDR3 is TGTGCCAGCAGCAACAGGGGGGACTATGGCTACACCTTC. It is translated as CASSNRGDYGYTF.

This rearrangement joins TRBV2 to TRBJ1-1, with 9 bases matching TRBD1. The V segment lost 5 bases and the J segment 4 bases; nucleotides outside the gene matches: 5. Germline lookup yields CDR1 SNHLY and CDR2 FYNNEI. The CDR3 has 14 residues. The CDR3 sequence: CASSLQGAGTEAFF. In nucleotides, the CDR3 is TGTGCCAGCAGTTTACAGGGGGCTGGCACTGAAGCTTTCTTT.

This chain joins TRBV4-1 and TRBJ1-5; D call uncertain. This CDR3 has 15 amino acids. Germline-derived CDR1 and CDR2 are MGHRA and YSYEKL. V was shortened by 0 bases and J by 5 bases, with 11 bases between the two germline ends. The CDR3 spells CASSQDPHTHQPQHF. The CDR3 DNA follows: TGCGCCAGCAGCCAAGACCCCCACACGCATCAGCCCCAGCATTTT.

This chain uses TRBV5-1 with TRBJ1-1; D possibly corresponds to TRBD1 (6 bases). Deletions cut 5 bases from V and 8 bases from J, with 13 bases between. There are 12 residues in the CDR3. The germline gives CDR1 SGHRS, CDR2 YFSETQ. The CDR3 is CASRQNDREAFF. CDR3 DNA: TGCGCCAGCAGACAAAACGACAGGGAAGCTTTCTTT.

A remark on this clone: Other DNA sequences in the sample encode the same CDR3. The chain employs TRBV3-1 (or the pseudogene TRBV3-2) and TRBJ1-2, with 7 positions matching TRBD1. CDR3 length: 13 residues. V was pared by 4 bases and J by 2 bases, with 1 base of the junction left unmatched. In germline, CDR1 is LGHDT, CDR2 YNNKEL (reference sequence). Written as DNA, the CDR3 is TGTGCCAGCAGCCGGGACAGCAACTATGGCTACACCTTC. Translating gives CASSRDSNYGYTF.

V gene TRBV2 combines with J gene TRBJ2-2; possible D gene TRBD2, 6 bases. In germline, CDR1 is SNHLY, CDR2 FYNNEI. The CDR3 length is 15 residues. V gave up 6 bases and J gave up 3 bases, with 14 bases separating them. CDR3 amino acids: CASREDPGDTGELFF. CDR3 DNA sequence: TGTGCCAGCAGGGAGGACCCGGGGGACACCGGGGAGCTGTTTTTT.

This rearrangement joins TRBV4-1 to TRBJ1-3, with TRBD1 matching over 7 bases. CDR1 and CDR2 (germline): MGHRA, YSYEKL. The CDR3 runs 15 residues. With 1 base clipped from V and 2 bases from J, the junction kept 2 bases outside the gene matches. The CDR3 region has the DNA TGCGCCAGCAGCCAAGTCGACAGGGCTGGAAACACCATATATTTT. It specifies CASSQVDRAGNTIYF.

V usage is TRBV4-2 and J usage is TRBJ2-3, with 7 bases identical to TRBD1. The germline gives CDR1 LGHNA, CDR2 YNFKEQ. Trimming cost V 4 bases and J 3 bases; bases outside gene matches: 10. The CDR3 sequence is 16 residues long. The CDR3 region has the DNA TGTGCCAGCAGCCCCCTAGACAGGGACCCAACAGATACGCAGTATTTT. Translated, it gives CASSPLDRDPTDTQYF.